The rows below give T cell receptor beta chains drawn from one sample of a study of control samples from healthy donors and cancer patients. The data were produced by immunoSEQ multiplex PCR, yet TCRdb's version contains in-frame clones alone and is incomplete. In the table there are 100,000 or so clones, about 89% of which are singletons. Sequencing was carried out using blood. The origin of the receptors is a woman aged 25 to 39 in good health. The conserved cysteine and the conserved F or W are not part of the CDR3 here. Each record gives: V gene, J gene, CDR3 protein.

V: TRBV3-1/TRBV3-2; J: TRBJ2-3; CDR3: ASSQGGIGTDTQY
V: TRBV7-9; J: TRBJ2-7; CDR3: ASSSAGGAYEQY
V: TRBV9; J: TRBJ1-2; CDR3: ASSVDRQGSYGYT
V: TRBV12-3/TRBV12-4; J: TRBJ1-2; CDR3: ASSRDRAYGYT
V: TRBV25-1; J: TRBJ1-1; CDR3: ASMTTHTEAF
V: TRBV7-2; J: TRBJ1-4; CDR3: ASSRTILRNEKLF
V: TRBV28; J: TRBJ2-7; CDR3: ASSFSAGRAEQY
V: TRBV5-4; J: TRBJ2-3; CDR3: ASSSRLAGGEDTDTQY
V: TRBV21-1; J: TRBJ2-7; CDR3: ASIPGGGLYEQY
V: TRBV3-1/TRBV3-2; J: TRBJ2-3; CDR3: ASSQDRGADTQY
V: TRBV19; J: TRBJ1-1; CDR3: ASSMARRGRGNTEAF
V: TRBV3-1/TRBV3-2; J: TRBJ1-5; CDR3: ASSQGGRGMEH
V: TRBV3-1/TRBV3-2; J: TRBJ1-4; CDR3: ASRQQGAGEKLF
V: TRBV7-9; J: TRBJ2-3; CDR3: ASSIWTGGHTDTQY
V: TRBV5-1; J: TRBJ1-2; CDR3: ASSLARADYGYT
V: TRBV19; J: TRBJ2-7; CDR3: ASGTGQGSYEQY
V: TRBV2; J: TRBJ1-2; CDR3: ASSNGQGGYGYT
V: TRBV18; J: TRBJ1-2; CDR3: ASSEYTGVGYT
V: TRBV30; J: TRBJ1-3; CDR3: ASRPGNTIY
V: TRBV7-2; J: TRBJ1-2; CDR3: ASSLAYNYGYT
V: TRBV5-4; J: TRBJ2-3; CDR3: ASSLVGGGRGVGDTQY
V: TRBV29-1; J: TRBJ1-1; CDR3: SSRRGNTEAF
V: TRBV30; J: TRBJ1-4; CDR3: AWAGGATNEKLF
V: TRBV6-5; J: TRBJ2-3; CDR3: ASNRALGDTQY
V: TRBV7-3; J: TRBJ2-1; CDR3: ASSLLNEQF
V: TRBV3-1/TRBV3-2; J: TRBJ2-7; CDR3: ASSLRTATYEQY
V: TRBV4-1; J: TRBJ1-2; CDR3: ASSQDQGNYGYT
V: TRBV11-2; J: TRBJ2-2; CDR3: ASKAGGPGTGELF
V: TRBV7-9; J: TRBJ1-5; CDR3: ASSLGQTSNQPQH
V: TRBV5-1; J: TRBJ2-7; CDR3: ASSLGQGSYEQY
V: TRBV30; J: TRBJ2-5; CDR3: AWSGTRETQY
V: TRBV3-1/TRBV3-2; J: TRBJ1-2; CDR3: ASSQDLRGHGYT
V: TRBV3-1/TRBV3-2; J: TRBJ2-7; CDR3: ASSQALGLAGYEQY
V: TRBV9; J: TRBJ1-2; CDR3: ASSVTGTGYGYT
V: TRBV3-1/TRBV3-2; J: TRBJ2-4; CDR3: ASSQEGLAGLAKNIQY
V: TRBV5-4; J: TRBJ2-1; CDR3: ATRRDLRDEQF
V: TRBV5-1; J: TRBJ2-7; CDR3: ASSSLDEAIYEQY
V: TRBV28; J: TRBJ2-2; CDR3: PPTHDRGALSNTGELF
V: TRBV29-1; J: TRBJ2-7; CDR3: SVSPFGGEGEQY
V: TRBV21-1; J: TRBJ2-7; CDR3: ASSKEEMKASGSCIYEQY
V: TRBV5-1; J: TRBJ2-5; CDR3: ASSPTSGKETQY
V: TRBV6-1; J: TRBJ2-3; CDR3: ASSDHKGLAGDTDTQY
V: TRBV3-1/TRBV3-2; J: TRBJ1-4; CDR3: ASSNLIGTGDEKLF
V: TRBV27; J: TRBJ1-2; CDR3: ASSTLQGPRGGYT
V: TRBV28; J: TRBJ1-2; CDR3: ASGPIGGYGYT
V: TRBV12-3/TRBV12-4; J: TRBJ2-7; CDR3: ASSLRGRYEQY
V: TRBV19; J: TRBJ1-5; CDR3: ASTPRGAGDQPQH
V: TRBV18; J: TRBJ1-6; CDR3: ASSPLGQSDNSPLH
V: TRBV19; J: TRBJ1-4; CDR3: ASSPRNTNEKLF
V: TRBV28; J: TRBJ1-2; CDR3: ASSLRGGANVGYT
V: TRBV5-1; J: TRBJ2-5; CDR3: ASSPTGSLTLARETQY
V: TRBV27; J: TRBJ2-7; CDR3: ASRTSGGYSYEQY
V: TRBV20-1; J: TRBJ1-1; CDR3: RGSSGSEAF
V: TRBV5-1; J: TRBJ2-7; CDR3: ASSLLPTNSYEQY